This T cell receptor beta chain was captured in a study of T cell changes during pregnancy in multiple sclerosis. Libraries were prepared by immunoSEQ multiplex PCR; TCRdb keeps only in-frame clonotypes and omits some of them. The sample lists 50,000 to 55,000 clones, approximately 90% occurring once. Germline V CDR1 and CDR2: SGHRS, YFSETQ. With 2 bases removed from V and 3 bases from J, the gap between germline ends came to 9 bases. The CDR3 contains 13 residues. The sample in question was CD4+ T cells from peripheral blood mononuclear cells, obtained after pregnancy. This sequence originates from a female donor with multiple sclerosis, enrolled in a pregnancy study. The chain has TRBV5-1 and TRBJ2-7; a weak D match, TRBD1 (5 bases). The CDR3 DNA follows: TGCGCCAGCAGCTTAAAGGGGCTCTACGAGCAGTACTTC. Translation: CASSLKGLYEQYF. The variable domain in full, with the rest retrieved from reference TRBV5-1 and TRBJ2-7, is KAGVTQTPRYLIKTRGQQVTLSCSPISGHRSVSWYQQTPGQGLQFLFEYFSETQRNKGNFPGRFSGRQFSNSRSEMNVSTLELGDSALYLCASSLKGLYEQYFGPGTRLTVT.